What follows are 30 T cell receptor beta chains derived from one specimen sequenced in a study of CD8+ T cells in alopecia areata. Following RNA extraction, reverse transcription yielded cDNA that acted as the sequencing template. The repertoire was sequenced with immunoSEQ multiplex PCR; TCRdb's copy has only in-frame clones and lacks some. The counts give about 110,000 clones, none of them seen only once; about 20% is held by the top ten. Input material: lesional skin. All receptors come from a C3H/HeJ mouse with alopecia areata. These mice share the MHC haplotype H2-k.

This clone came up a few times. Mouse names are used for the genes. Read sequence stops 4 residues before the CDR3 end, and the germline J gene provides the missing end. The rearrangement uses TRBV19 and TRBJ2-1, with 9 bases fitting TRBD2. The CDR3 sequence is 15 residues long. Germline loops: CDR1 FNHDT, CDR2 SITEND (reference sequence). V lost 5 bases to trimming and J lost 3 bases; unmatched junction nucleotides: 6. CDR3 in amino acids: CASSPSGLGYAEQFF. The part of the CDR3 DNA that was read is TGTGCCAGCAGCCCTTCGGGACTGGGCTATGCT.

In this sample, this clone turned up a few times. Germline and genes here are mouse. The read is 4 residues too short to cover the CDR3 end, so that end is filled in from the germline J gene. The V and J genes are TRBV13-3 and TRBJ2-7; TRBD2 aligns across 7 bases. This CDR3 has 14 amino acids. Germline V gives CDR1 NNHDY, CDR2 SYVADS. The CDR3 DNA, read in part, is TGTGCCAGCAGTGACGGGGGGGGTTCTTAT. Its translation: CASSDGGGSY. The entire CDR3 sequence reads CASSDGGGSYEQYF.

The table lists this clone with a few counts. Any gene name here is a mouse gene name. The sequence runs out 4 residues before the end of the CDR3; the remainder is reconstructed from the germline J gene. This sequence joins TRBV13-3 and TRBJ2-7, with D possibly being TRBD2 (6 bases). Germline CDR1 and CDR2: NNHDY and SYVADS. CDR3 size: 13 residues. The CDR3 sequence: CASSEQWGYEQYF. The part of the CDR3 DNA that was read is TGTGCCAGCAGCGAACAATGGGGGTAT.

This clone showed up just a few times. Gene names are mouse gene names. The read halts 4 residues ahead of the CDR3 end, with the missing end drawn from the germline J gene. The chain couples TRBV1 to TRBJ2-5, with D possibly being TRBD2 (7 bases). The CDR3 sequence is 15 residues long. Germline loops: CDR1 NSQYPW, CDR2 LRSPGD (reference sequence). CDR3 sequence reads: CTCSADWGAWDTQYF. The CDR3 bases that were read are TGCACCTGCAGTGCAGATTGGGGGGCTTGGGAC.

This clone was detected a few times. Mouse gene names apply. The CDR3 loop reads CASSKNTKTYEQYF. The DNA read from the CDR3 is TGTGCTAGCAGTAAGAACACAAAAACCTAT. The rearrangement joins TRBV17 to TRBJ2-7; D gene ambiguous. The read finishes 4 residues shy of the CDR3 end, and the germline J gene is used to complete it. Looked up from germline, CDR1 is MNHDT and CDR2 is YYDKIL. This CDR3 comprises 14 residues. With 4 bases removed from V and 2 bases from J, the gap between germline ends came to 12 bases.

Concerning this clone itself: Mouse names are used for the genes. Other DNA variants within this sample encode the same CDR3. The chain's CDR3 is CASRPGQYEQYF. Partial CDR3 DNA: TGTGCCAGCAGACCTGGACAGTAT. The chain joins TRBV13-3 to TRBJ2-7; possible D gene TRBD1, 6 bases. The observed sequence ends 4 residues before the CDR3 terminus, with the missing tail filled in from the germline J gene. CDR3 length: 12 amino acids. Germline values: CDR1 NNHDY, CDR2 SYVADS.

This clone appeared a few times. The gene names here belong to mouse. Read coverage stops 4 residues before the CDR3 terminus; the germline J gene supplies the remainder. V usage is TRBV13-3 and J usage is TRBJ1-1; D is perhaps TRBD1 (6 bases). V lost 4 bases to trimming and J lost 3 bases, with 13 bases between them. This CDR3 is 14 amino acids long. The V gene's germline CDR1 is NNHDY and CDR2 SYVADS. The sequenced part of the CDR3 DNA is TGTGCCAGCAGTCCGGGGGGCAGAGACACA. Translating it yields CASSPGGRDT. The CDR3 in its entirety is CASSPGGRDTEVFF.

This clone has just a few counts. The genes are named according to mouse. The CDR3 end is not reached by the read, which stops 4 residues before it; the germline J gene fills it in. This chain uses TRBV13-3 with TRBJ2-5; 10 nucleotides align to TRBD1. The CDR3 consists of 15 residues. Germline CDR1 is NNHDY and CDR2 is SYVADS. CDR3 DNA (partial): TGTGCCAGCAGTGTTGGGACAGGGGTACGAGAC. The encoded protein is CASSVGTGVRD. The full-length CDR3 reads as CASSVGTGVRDTQYF.

This clone has a handful of counts. Germline and genes here are mouse. The read comes to an end 4 residues before the CDR3 does, leaving the germline J gene to fill in the end. The chain employs TRBV1 and TRBJ2-3; TRBD2 matches 11 bases. This CDR3 is built from 17 residues. The germline V gene encodes CDR1 NSQYPW and CDR2 LRSPGD (reference sequence). V lost 3 bases and J lost 0; bases outside the gene matches: 5. CDR3: CTCSAGLGGSSAETLYF. CDR3 bases read: TGCACCTGCAGTGCTGGACTGGGGGGCTCTAGTGCAGAA.

The sample holds a few counts of this clone. Gene names follow the mouse nomenclature. The observed sequence ends 4 residues before the CDR3 terminus, with the missing tail filled in from the germline J gene. The genes are TRBV13-3 and TRBJ2-5, with D perhaps TRBD1 (6 bases). The germline CDR1 and CDR2 sequences are NNHDY and SYVADS. The CDR3 has 13 amino acids. The chain's CDR3 is CASSWDKGDTQYF. The CDR3 bases that were read are TGTGCCAGCAGTTGGGACAAGGGGGAC.

This clone was observed a few times. The listed genes are named as in mouse. The missing CDR3 end, 4 residues past where the read stops, is filled in from the germline J gene. The chain uses TRBV19 and TRBJ1-2, with D maybe TRBD1 (5 bases). The V gene's germline CDR1 is FNHDT and CDR2 SITEND (reference sequence). This CDR3 region has 14 residues. V lost 4 bases and J lost 0, with 10 bases in between. The CDR3 sequence: CASSQGPANSDYTF. The sequenced CDR3 bases are TGTGCCAGCAGTCAGGGCCCTGCAAACTCC.

This clone has just a few counts. All gene names here are mouse names. The CDR3 end is not reached by the read, which stops 4 residues before it; the germline J gene fills it in. V gene TRBV13-3 combines with J gene TRBJ1-1; 9 bases agree with TRBD1. Germline V gene data show CDR1 as NNHDY and CDR2 as SYVADS. The CDR3 is made up of 14 amino acids. V gave up 4 bases and J gave up 4 bases; unmatched junction bases: 5. The CDR3 sequence: CASSNDRGGTEVFF. CDR3 bases read: TGTGCCAGCAGTAACGACAGGGGGGGCACA.

This clone showed up just a few times. The gene names here belong to mouse. The CDR3 goes on 4 residues after the read ends, and that part is filled in from the germline J gene. The chain employs TRBV1 and TRBJ2-3; maybe TRBD1 (5 bases). There are 15 residues in the CDR3. V was trimmed by 5 bases and J by 0 bases, leaving 12 bases between them. Germline CDR1 reads NSQYPW; CDR2 reads LRSPGD (reference sequence). The covered CDR3 bases are TGCACCTGCAGTCCTCGACAGCTTAGTGCAGAA. The encoded protein is CTCSPRQLSAE. The full CDR3 protein is CTCSPRQLSAETLYF.

As concerns this clone: Gene names refer to mouse genes. The read comes to an end 4 residues before the CDR3 does, leaving the germline J gene to fill in the end. The chain uses TRBV19 and TRBJ2-4; D possibly corresponds to TRBD1 (5 bases). The CDR3 has 15 residues. V lost 2 bases to trimming and J lost 0 bases, with 10 bases between them. CDR1 is FNHDT, CDR2 SITEND, per germline (reference sequence). The CDR3 bases that were read are TGTGCCAGCAGTATTTCGGCAGGGAGTCAAAAC. Translation: CASSISAGSQN. The entire CDR3 protein reads CASSISAGSQNTLYF.

In this sample, this clone turned up a few times. The genes and germline here are from mouse. This chain's CDR3 is CASSMTGGFVYAEQFF. The covered CDR3 bases are TGTGCTAGCAGTATGACAGGGGGTTTCGTCTATGCT. The chain couples TRBV29 to TRBJ2-1; 9 bases agree with TRBD1. The read terminates 4 residues before the CDR3 end, so the remaining end is supplied by the germline J gene. Losses at the gene ends were 5 bases for V and 3 bases for J; bases not matched to a gene: 8. Per the germline V gene, CDR1 is MSHET and CDR2 is SYDVDS. The CDR3 has 16 amino acids.

To note about this clone: The TCRdb protein fails to match the DNA translation at residue 12; the protein reported here was translated from the DNA. Gene names are mouse gene names. The read terminates 3 residues before the CDR3 end, so the remaining end is supplied by the germline J gene. V is TRBV19 and J is TRBJ1-6, with 7 bases aligning to TRBD1. TRBJ1-6 belongs to the ORF category, with a function that is uncertain. Per the germline V gene, CDR1 is FNHDT and CDR2 is SITEND (reference sequence). The V and J ends lost 4 bases and 8 bases, in that order; junction bases with no gene match: 9. The CDR3 has 15 residues. CDR3 amino acids: CASSPLDREDSPLYF. Partial CDR3 DNA: TGTGCCAGCAGTCCCCTCGACAGGGAGGATTCGCCC.

A note on this clone: Germline and genes: mouse. The CDR3 loop is CTCEDWGQNTLYF. The sequenced CDR3 bases are TGCACCTGCGAAGACTGGGGGCAAAAC. The rearrangement joins TRBV1 to TRBJ2-4, with 9 bases matching TRBD2. The read gets to within 4 residues of the CDR3 end, and the germline J gene fills in the rest. In germline, CDR1 is NSQYPW, CDR2 LRSPGD (reference sequence). The CDR3 is made up of 13 amino acids. The ends lost 8 bases at V and 3 bases at J; junction bases unmatched: 3.

This clone was counted only a few times. Gene and germline names: mouse. The covered CDR3 bases are TGTGCCTGGAGTCACAGTAACTATGCT. Protein: CAWSHSNYA. The complete CDR3 sequence is CAWSHSNYAEQFF. V gene TRBV31 combines with J gene TRBJ2-1; D is unresolved. The read terminates 4 residues ahead of where the CDR3 ends, so the germline J gene completes it. Germline CDR1 reads GKSSPN; CDR2 reads SITVG. Between the trimmed V and J ends, which lost 1 base and 0 bases, there was a span of 4 bases. The CDR3 consists of 13 residues.

This clone was found a few times. The genes are named according to mouse. The read halts 4 residues ahead of the CDR3 end, with the missing end drawn from the germline J gene. The chain uses TRBV13-3 and TRBJ2-5; a weak D match, TRBD1 (5 bases). Germline CDR1 NNHDY, CDR2 SYVADS. The length of the CDR3 is 12 residues. The sequenced part of the CDR3 DNA is TGTGCCACCATTGACAGCAAAGAC. Translated, it gives CATIDSKD. The CDR3 in its entirety is CATIDSKDTQYF.

Notes on this clone: Gene names and germline refer to mouse. This CDR3 is CASGANRAETLYF. The CDR3 bases that were read are TGTGCCAGCGGTGCCAACAGGGCAGAA. The chain links TRBV13-2 to TRBJ2-3; the D gene is possibly TRBD1 (5 bases). From the germline J gene comes the end of the CDR3, since the read stops 4 residues before it. V was shortened by 3 bases and J by 3 bases, with 8 bases between the two germline ends. CDR1 and CDR2 (germline): NNHNN, SYGAGS (reference sequence). This CDR3 has 13 amino acids.

This clone was detected a few times. The gene symbols are mouse symbols. Read data end 4 residues before the CDR3 end; the end is taken from the germline J gene. The chain is built from TRBV13-3 and TRBJ2-4; TRBD2 aligns across 9 bases. V lost 4 bases and J lost 2; bases outside the gene matches: 5. Germline V gene data show CDR1 as NNHDY and CDR2 as SYVADS. The CDR3 consists of 15 residues. CDR3 sequence reads: CASSPGGGDQNTLYF. The CDR3 DNA, read in part, is TGTGCCAGCAGTCCTGGGGGGGGAGATCAAAAC.

With regard to this clone: The gene symbols are mouse symbols. CDR3 DNA, as far as it was read: TGTGCCAGCAGTGATGTGGGGGAAGGGGGTGCAGAA. This codes for CASSDVGEGGAE. The entire CDR3 protein reads CASSDVGEGGAETLYF. V gene TRBV13-3 combines with J gene TRBJ2-3; D perhaps matches TRBD2 (6 bases). The CDR3 end is not reached by the read, which stops 4 residues before it; the germline J gene fills it in. Trimming pared 0 bases from V and 1 base from J, leaving 12 bases between. The CDR3 is 16 residues long. Germline V gene lookup returns CDR1 NNHDY and CDR2 SYVADS.

This clone showed up just a few times. Gene names and germline refer to mouse. Read coverage stops 4 residues before the CDR3 terminus; the germline J gene supplies the remainder. The chain links TRBV13-1 to TRBJ2-4; D may be TRBD1 (6 bases). The V gene lost 4 bases and the J gene lost 1 base, with 7 bases spanning the gap. Germline V CDR1 and CDR2: NSHNY, SYGAGN. The CDR3 length is 13 residues. This chain's CDR3 is CASSWTGQNTLYF. CDR3 bases read: TGTGCCAGCAGTTGGACAGGTCAAAAC.

Remarks on this clone: TCRdb's protein and the translated DNA diverge at residue 10; the protein reported here is the translation of the DNA. Genes and germline come from the mouse. The read comes to an end 3 residues before the CDR3 does, leaving the germline J gene to fill in the end. The V call is TRBV13-2, the J call TRBJ1-6; tentative D call: TRBD1 (5 bases). TRBJ1-6 is an ORF for which the function is uncertain. From germline, CDR1 is NNHNN and CDR2 SYGAGS (reference sequence). The V and J ends lost 9 bases and 3 bases respectively, with 10 bases between them. The CDR3 totals 13 residues. CDR3 amino acids: CAIGQGYNSPLYF. The covered CDR3 bases are TGTGCCATCGGACAAGGCTATAATTCGCCC.

The table lists this clone with a few counts. At residue 11, the TCRdb amino acid sequence and the translated nucleotide sequence differ, so the protein here is the DNA translation. Germline and genes here are mouse. The read stops 3 residues short of the end of the CDR3; the missing end is completed from the germline J gene. V and J are TRBV1 and TRBJ1-3, with TRBD1 identical over 7 bases. J lost 3 bases, V lost 6 bases, and 5 bases had no gene match. Germline CDR1 is NSQYPW and CDR2 is LRSPGD (reference sequence). The CDR3 extends over 14 amino acids. CDR3 residues: CTCRGGGGGNTLYF. The CDR3 DNA, read in part, is TGCACCTGCAGGGGAGGGGGCGGTGGAAATACG.

This clone was found many times. Each gene name is a mouse one. The read halts 4 residues ahead of the CDR3 end, with the missing end drawn from the germline J gene. This chain uses TRBV13-3 with TRBJ2-3; 7 bases fit TRBD2. V was clipped by 2 bases and J by 0 bases; unmatched bases: 9. The CDR3 extends over 17 amino acids. Germline V lookup: CDR1 NNHDY, CDR2 SYVADS. The covered CDR3 bases are TGTGCCAGCAGTGAGCATGGGGGGATGGGGAGTGCAGAA. Its protein product is CASSEHGGMGSAE. The full CDR3 protein is CASSEHGGMGSAETLYF.

This clone was counted between two and nine times. Here the gene names and germline are mouse. The DNA ends 4 residues before the CDR3 does, and the rest of the CDR3 is filled in from the germline J gene. The rearrangement links TRBV16 to TRBJ2-5; D may be TRBD1 (5 bases). The CDR3 consists of 15 residues. Germline loops: CDR1 SGHSA, CDR2 FRNQAP. V lost 4 bases and J 0 bases, leaving 11 bases between the germline ends. The CDR3 here is CASSSLDNNQDTQYF. CDR3 DNA, as far as it was read: TGTGCAAGCAGCTCCCTGGACAATAACCAAGAC.

This clone has a count of ten or more. Mouse gene names apply. Coverage ceases 4 residues before the CDR3 finishes, and the germline J gene fills in the end. The rearrangement uses TRBV1 and TRBJ2-5, with 10 bases matching TRBD2. The CDR3 is made up of 17 amino acids. Trimming removed 0 bases from V and 2 bases from J; junction bases left unmatched: 5. Germline assignment: CDR1 NSQYPW and CDR2 LRSPGD (reference sequence). CDR3 DNA (partial): TGCACCTGCAGTGCAGAAGGCTGGGGGGGCATCCAAGAC. This encodes CTCSAEGWGGIQD. The whole CDR3 protein reads CTCSAEGWGGIQDTQYF.

In this sample, this clone turned up many times. The gene names here belong to mouse. The CDR3 end lies 4 residues beyond the end of the read and is filled in from the germline J gene. V usage is TRBV13-3 and J usage is TRBJ2-1; 10 bases map to TRBD1. From germline, CDR1 is NNHDY and CDR2 SYVADS. There are 14 residues in the CDR3. CDR3 bases read: TGTGCCAGCAGTGCGGGACAGGGGAGAGCT. This sequence encodes CASSAGQGRA. The entire CDR3 sequence reads CASSAGQGRAEQFF.

Many counts were recorded for this clone. The gene names here belong to mouse. The read gets to within 4 residues of the CDR3 end, and the germline J gene fills in the rest. The chain recombines TRBV13-3 with TRBJ2-3, with TRBD2 matching over 7 bases. V shed 1 base and J 2 bases; nucleotides not matched to a gene: 4. In germline, CDR1 is NNHDY, CDR2 SYVADS. The length of the CDR3 is 15 residues. The CDR3 bases that were read are TGTGCCAGCAGTGATACTGGGGCCTTTGCAGAA. This sequence encodes CASSDTGAFAE. From start to end, the CDR3 is CASSDTGAFAETLYF.